This T cell receptor (beta chain) comes out of a study of blood T cell repertoires in COVID-19. Overall study: Samples of COVID-19 (acute and convalescent) were obtained from the United States, Italy and Spain. In each case, the material was cDNA or gDNA derived from T cells, B-cell-depleted T cells, or PBMCs.

CDR1 is SQVTM and CDR2 is ANQGSEA in the germline V gene. With 3 bases removed from V and 8 bases from J, the gap between germline ends came to 9 bases. The CDR3 is 11 amino acids. In the original workflow: Counts of nucleated cells, estimated from reference gene primer amplification, were obtained. Data came from immunoSEQ multiplex PCR; TCRdb stores just in-frame clones and leaves some out. V, J and clone size reflect that table, while D and trimming were determined from the DNA. The sample records roughly 90,000 clones, about 85% being singletons. This clone was seen just once. The sequenced sample was peripheral blood. This chain links TRBV29-1 with TRBJ2-3; no definite D call. The TCR originated in a human donor in a cohort sampled during active COVID-19. The CDR3 coding sequence is TGCAGCGTTGATAGGCAGGCTACGCAGTATTTT. The encoded protein is CSVDRQATQYF.